Described below is a single TCR beta chain sequence and its context. Its antigen is currently unknown. There were eight separate reactions per sample in which cDNA was made. The UMIs contained a 6-nucleotide sample barcode. They were added by template switching during cDNA synthesis. TCRdb reprocessed the 5' RACE reads, with one entry per CDR3 protein and no DNA. Here the sample table reports approximately 420,000 distinct CDR3 sequences. The source of the sample is a study of monozygotic twins with inflammatory bowel disease. The CDR3 is 15 amino acids. Per the germline V gene, CDR1 is ENHRY and CDR2 is SYGVKD. General study points: Repertoire similarity did not separate concordant from discordant twins, possibly from limited power.

This chain joins TRBV10-3 and TRBJ1-3. The receptor was derived from a human donor with ulcerative colitis or Crohn's disease, or a healthy co-twin of an affected twin (not recorded which). Material: blood. CDR3 residues: CAISESKSSGNTIYF.